The following is a T cell receptor beta chain sequence with its context. What it recognizes is unknown. The data stem from a study of CD8 T cells in ankylosing spondylitis. The CDR3 length is 13 residues. The germline gives CDR1 SGHNT, CDR2 YENEEA. V lost 4 bases, J lost 5 bases, and 11 bases lay in between. Broader study findings: One TCR beta motif, made up of eight highly homologous variants, appeared characteristic of ankylosing spondylitis blood. The authors found the disease-linked clones to be CD8+ and relatively rare in peripheral blood. Disease-linked clones were reportedly significantly enriched in matched ankylosing spondylitis synovial fluid. A number of the motif variants had already been described in reactive arthritis synovial fluid and blood.

Quantitative 5'-RACE with molecular barcodes generated TCR beta libraries. TCRdb fed the 5' RACE reads into MiXCR, producing one record per CDR3 protein. The sample shows around 450,000 distinct CDR3 sequences, roughly 25% of them seen only once. Input material: blood, either unsorted or a sorted T cell fraction (not recorded which). The receptor comes from a male donor with ankylosing spondylitis. V is TRBV11-3 and J is TRBJ2-5; perhaps TRBD2 as D (6 bases). CDR3: CASSWRVRETQYF. CDR3 nucleotide sequence: TGTGCCAGCAGCTGGAGGGTCCGGGAGACCCAGTACTTC.